A selection of T cell receptor beta chains follows, all from one sample in a study of blood T cell repertoires in COVID-19. Data came from immunoSEQ multiplex PCR; TCRdb stores just in-frame clones and leaves some out. Of almost 50,000 clones listed, roughly 78% are singletons. Sequences were obtained from peripheral blood. Receptors were obtained from a man in his 70s with acute or convalescent COVID-19. The CDR3 runs from the conserved cysteine through the conserved F or W. The D gene is left open where the match is weak. Clone size is stated in some rows and not others, as once, few, many or a class when expanded.

v_call: TRBV6-1; clone_size: NA; d_call: NA; cdr3_length: 15; j_call: TRBJ2-1; cdr3_nt: TGTGCCAGCAGTGAGGAGGGGTTTTCCTACAATGAGCAGTTCTTC; cdr3_aa: CASSEEGFSYNEQFF
v_call: TRBV4-1; clone_size: few; d_call: NA; cdr3_length: 16; j_call: TRBJ2-1; cdr3_nt: TGCGCCAGCAGCTTTAGGGGGGGCGCCTCCTACAATGAGCAGTTCTTC; cdr3_aa: CASSFRGGASYNEQFF
v_call: TRBV7-2; clone_size: NA; d_call: TRBD1; cdr3_length: 18; j_call: TRBJ2-7; cdr3_nt: TGTGCCAGCAGCTTAGCTGGGTCCGGGACAGGGATATCCTACGAGCAGTACTTC; cdr3_aa: CASSLAGSGTGISYEQYF
v_call: TRBV14; clone_size: NA; d_call: NA; cdr3_length: 11; j_call: TRBJ1-1; cdr3_nt: TGTGCCAGCAGCGGGGGGAATGGAGCTTTCTTT; cdr3_aa: CASSGGNGAFF
v_call: TRBV9; clone_size: once; d_call: NA; cdr3_length: 14; j_call: TRBJ2-1; cdr3_nt: TGTGCCAGCAGCTTGAGATGGGAGCGACATGAGCAGTTCTTC; cdr3_aa: CASSLRWERHEQFF
v_call: TRBV28; clone_size: NA; d_call: TRBD1; cdr3_length: 16; j_call: TRBJ1-2; cdr3_nt: TGTGCCAGCAGTTCAGGACAGGGGGCGCAGGGCTATGGCTACACCTTC; cdr3_aa: CASSSGQGAQGYGYTF
v_call: TRBV27; clone_size: NA; d_call: NA; cdr3_length: 14; j_call: TRBJ2-3; cdr3_nt: TGTGCCACCAGAGACAGGATCGACACAGATACGCAGTATTTT; cdr3_aa: CATRDRIDTDTQYF
v_call: TRBV6-2/TRBV6-3; clone_size: NA; d_call: TRBD2; cdr3_length: 14; j_call: TRBJ2-1; cdr3_nt: TGTGCCAGCAGTTCGCAGCGGGGTTACAATGAGCAGTTCTTC; cdr3_aa: CASSSQRGYNEQFF
v_call: TRBV11-2; clone_size: NA; d_call: TRBD2; cdr3_length: 18; j_call: TRBJ2-7; cdr3_nt: TGTGCCAGCAGCTTAGTCCCCTGGGGAGGGCCCTCATCCTACGAGCAGTACTTC; cdr3_aa: CASSLVPWGGPSSYEQYF
v_call: TRBV4-1; clone_size: few; d_call: NA; cdr3_length: 16; j_call: TRBJ2-2; cdr3_nt: TGCGCCAGCAGCCAAGCTACAGGCCCCAACACCGGGGAGCTGTTTTTT; cdr3_aa: CASSQATGPNTGELFF
v_call: TRBV25-1; clone_size: NA; d_call: NA; cdr3_length: 13; j_call: TRBJ1-1; cdr3_nt: TGTGCCAGCAGTGAACCTGGACAGTCGAAAGCTTTCTTT; cdr3_aa: CASSEPGQSKAFF
v_call: TRBV5-6; clone_size: NA; d_call: TRBD1; cdr3_length: 14; j_call: TRBJ1-4; cdr3_nt: TGTGCCAGCAGCCGACAGGGCACTAATGAAAAACTGTTTTTT; cdr3_aa: CASSRQGTNEKLFF
v_call: TRBV28; clone_size: medium-sized; d_call: NA; cdr3_length: 16; j_call: TRBJ1-5; cdr3_nt: TGTGCCAGCAGTCCCCTAAGGGGGGGGACCAATCAGCCCCAGCATTTT; cdr3_aa: CASSPLRGGTNQPQHF
v_call: TRBV7-3; clone_size: NA; d_call: TRBD1; cdr3_length: 15; j_call: TRBJ2-2; cdr3_nt: TGTGCCAGCAGCTTAAGACAGGGATACACCGGGGAGCTGTTTTTT; cdr3_aa: CASSLRQGYTGELFF
v_call: TRBV2; clone_size: NA; d_call: TRBD1; cdr3_length: 15; j_call: TRBJ2-7; cdr3_nt: TGTGCCAGCAGTGGAGAACGACAGGGCGGCTACGAGCAGTACTTC; cdr3_aa: CASSGERQGGYEQYF
v_call: TRBV10-2; clone_size: NA; d_call: TRBD2; cdr3_length: 14; j_call: TRBJ2-5; cdr3_nt: TGCGCCAGCTGTCGCCTGGGACTAGAAGAGACCCAGTACTTC; cdr3_aa: CASCRLGLEETQYF
v_call: TRBV27; clone_size: NA; d_call: NA; cdr3_length: 14; j_call: TRBJ1-1; cdr3_nt: TGTGCCAGCAGTTCATGGGGGACAAACACTGAAGCTTTCTTT; cdr3_aa: CASSSWGTNTEAFF
v_call: TRBV2; clone_size: NA; d_call: NA; cdr3_length: 17; j_call: TRBJ2-2; cdr3_nt: TGTGCCAGCACCGCCCGGGACTCCACAGCGCGGGCCGGGGAGCTGTTTTTT; cdr3_aa: CASTARDSTARAGELFF
v_call: TRBV24-1; clone_size: NA; d_call: NA; cdr3_length: 14; j_call: TRBJ2-1; cdr3_nt: TGTGCCACCAGTGATTCCGGAGGAGGCGGTGAGCAGTTCTTC; cdr3_aa: CATSDSGGGGEQFF
v_call: TRBV19; clone_size: NA; d_call: NA; cdr3_length: 13; j_call: TRBJ1-1; cdr3_nt: TGTGCCAGTAGTACGACAGGTCACACTGAAGCTTTCTTT; cdr3_aa: CASSTTGHTEAFF
v_call: TRBV6-6; clone_size: NA; d_call: TRBD2; cdr3_length: 13; j_call: TRBJ2-7; cdr3_nt: TGTGCCAGCAGTCCAGGACTAGCGAGCGAGCAGTACTTC; cdr3_aa: CASSPGLASEQYF
v_call: TRBV19; clone_size: NA; d_call: TRBD2; cdr3_length: 16; j_call: TRBJ2-4; cdr3_nt: TGTGCCAGTAGTTTAGCGACTAGCGGGAGGGAGGACATTCAGTACTTC; cdr3_aa: CASSLATSGREDIQYF
v_call: TRBV5-5; clone_size: NA; d_call: TRBD2; cdr3_length: 18; j_call: TRBJ2-7; cdr3_nt: TGTGCCAGCAGGCAGGGAGGTGGGGGGCTAGCGGGAAGGTTCGAGCAGTACTTC; cdr3_aa: CASRQGGGGLAGRFEQYF
v_call: TRBV19; clone_size: NA; d_call: TRBD1; cdr3_length: 13; j_call: TRBJ1-2; cdr3_nt: TGTGCCAGTAGTCAGGGGGACTTAGACGGCTACACCTTC; cdr3_aa: CASSQGDLDGYTF
v_call: TRBV2; clone_size: NA; d_call: NA; cdr3_length: 15; j_call: TRBJ2-2; cdr3_nt: TGTGCCAGCAGTGGTAACAGGGTGGGAACCGGGGAGCTGTTTTTT; cdr3_aa: CASSGNRVGTGELFF
v_call: TRBV6-5; clone_size: medium-sized; d_call: NA; cdr3_length: 12; j_call: TRBJ1-2; cdr3_nt: TGTGCCAGCAGTTACGGAGGGAATGGCTACACCTTC; cdr3_aa: CASSYGGNGYTF
v_call: TRBV18; clone_size: NA; d_call: NA; cdr3_length: 13; j_call: TRBJ2-7; cdr3_nt: TGTGCCAGCTCACCAGGCACCTCCTACGAGCAGTACTTC; cdr3_aa: CASSPGTSYEQYF
v_call: TRBV11-2; clone_size: NA; d_call: NA; cdr3_length: 16; j_call: TRBJ1-4; cdr3_nt: TGTGCCAGCAGCTTAGACCCAGGGCCCCTTTATGAAAAACTGTTTTTT; cdr3_aa: CASSLDPGPLYEKLFF
v_call: TRBV7-2; clone_size: NA; d_call: NA; cdr3_length: 16; j_call: TRBJ1-2; cdr3_nt: TGTGCCAGCAGCTTAGCCACAGCTACTCAAGGAAGGGGCTACACCTTC; cdr3_aa: CASSLATATQGRGYTF
v_call: TRBV4-1; clone_size: NA; d_call: TRBD2; cdr3_length: 19; j_call: TRBJ2-7; cdr3_nt: TGCGCCAGCAGCCGACTCCATCCCCTAATTAGCGGGGACTCCTACGAGCAGTACTTC; cdr3_aa: CASSRLHPLISGDSYEQYF
v_call: TRBV19; clone_size: NA; d_call: TRBD2; cdr3_length: 14; j_call: TRBJ2-7; cdr3_nt: TGTGCCAGTAGTATACCGGGACTAACCTACGAGCAGTACTTC; cdr3_aa: CASSIPGLTYEQYF
v_call: TRBV6-5; clone_size: NA; d_call: TRBD2; cdr3_length: 15; j_call: TRBJ2-1; cdr3_nt: TGTGCCAGTCGGAAAACTAGCGGACGTTCGAATGAGCAGTTCTTC; cdr3_aa: CASRKTSGRSNEQFF
v_call: TRBV18; clone_size: NA; d_call: TRBD1; cdr3_length: 14; j_call: TRBJ2-2; cdr3_nt: TGTGCCAGCTTACGGACAGGGGACAACGGGGAGCTGTTTTTT; cdr3_aa: CASLRTGDNGELFF
v_call: TRBV5-1; clone_size: NA; d_call: NA; cdr3_length: 15; j_call: TRBJ2-5; cdr3_nt: TGCGCCAGCAGCCCGGAGGGATTTGGCGGAGAGACCCAGTACTTC; cdr3_aa: CASSPEGFGGETQYF
v_call: TRBV3-1/TRBV3-2; clone_size: few; d_call: NA; cdr3_length: 14; j_call: TRBJ2-4; cdr3_nt: TGTGCCAGCAGCCAAGGCGGAGCGCAAAACATTCAGTACTTC; cdr3_aa: CASSQGGAQNIQYF
v_call: TRBV2; clone_size: few; d_call: NA; cdr3_length: 13; j_call: TRBJ2-5; cdr3_nt: TGTGCCAGCAGTACGTCAGATGGAGAGACCCAGTACTTC; cdr3_aa: CASSTSDGETQYF
v_call: TRBV5-1; clone_size: NA; d_call: TRBD1; cdr3_length: 15; j_call: TRBJ1-2; cdr3_nt: TGCGCCAGCAGCACCACAGGGGGCAGGAACTATGGCTACACCTTC; cdr3_aa: CASSTTGGRNYGYTF
v_call: TRBV19; clone_size: NA; d_call: TRBD1; cdr3_length: 15; j_call: TRBJ1-5; cdr3_nt: TGTGCCAGTAGTTCCGGGACAGGGGGAGGTCAGCCCCAGCATTTT; cdr3_aa: CASSSGTGGGQPQHF
v_call: TRBV6-5; clone_size: NA; d_call: TRBD2; cdr3_length: 16; j_call: TRBJ2-3; cdr3_nt: TGTGCCAGCAGTTATAGGACTAGCGGGGGTGGTGATACGCAGTATTTT; cdr3_aa: CASSYRTSGGGDTQYF
v_call: TRBV30; clone_size: NA; d_call: NA; cdr3_length: 17; j_call: TRBJ2-1; cdr3_nt: TGTGCCTGGCTAAGGGAGATACAGGGGGACTACTACAATGAGCAGTTCTTC; cdr3_aa: CAWLREIQGDYYNEQFF
v_call: TRBV6-5; clone_size: NA; d_call: TRBD1; cdr3_length: 14; j_call: TRBJ1-1; cdr3_nt: TGTGCCAGCAAGATTTCGACAGGACAGGGTGAAGCTTTCTTT; cdr3_aa: CASKISTGQGEAFF
v_call: TRBV9; clone_size: NA; d_call: TRBD2; cdr3_length: 15; j_call: TRBJ2-1; cdr3_nt: TGTGCCAGCAGCGTAGTACGGCGGGGGAACAATGAGCAGTTCTTC; cdr3_aa: CASSVVRRGNNEQFF
v_call: TRBV5-1; clone_size: once; d_call: TRBD1; cdr3_length: 17; j_call: TRBJ2-2; cdr3_nt: TGCGCCAGCAGCTTAAATTCGGGACAGGGGACGCACGGGGAGCTGTTTTTT; cdr3_aa: CASSLNSGQGTHGELFF
v_call: TRBV19; clone_size: NA; d_call: NA; cdr3_length: 12; j_call: TRBJ2-7; cdr3_nt: TGTGCCAGTAGTATTTACGGGTACGAGCAGTACTTC; cdr3_aa: CASSIYGYEQYF
v_call: TRBV3-1/TRBV3-2; clone_size: NA; d_call: NA; cdr3_length: 13; j_call: TRBJ2-2; cdr3_nt: TGTGCCAGCAGCCCTGGTCGGACCGGGGAGCTGTTTTTT; cdr3_aa: CASSPGRTGELFF
v_call: TRBV11-2; clone_size: NA; d_call: NA; cdr3_length: 11; j_call: TRBJ2-3; cdr3_nt: TGTGCCAGCAGCCACACAGATACGCAGTATTTT; cdr3_aa: CASSHTDTQYF
v_call: TRBV20-1; clone_size: NA; d_call: NA; cdr3_length: 15; j_call: TRBJ1-2; cdr3_nt: TGCAGTGCTAGTGGGGATAACAGGGATATTGGGCCCTACACCTTC; cdr3_aa: CSASGDNRDIGPYTF
v_call: TRBV7-9; clone_size: few; d_call: NA; cdr3_length: 14; j_call: TRBJ2-7; cdr3_nt: TGTGCCAGCAGCCGGCGGGACCCAAGCCACGAGCAGTACTTC; cdr3_aa: CASSRRDPSHEQYF
v_call: TRBV7-8; clone_size: NA; d_call: TRBD1; cdr3_length: 15; j_call: TRBJ1-6; cdr3_nt: TGTGCCAGCAGCTTCGAAAGACAGGGGATTTCACCCCTCCACTTT; cdr3_aa: CASSFERQGISPLHF
v_call: TRBV3-1/TRBV3-2; clone_size: NA; d_call: NA; cdr3_length: 20; j_call: TRBJ1-2; cdr3_nt: TGTGCCAGCAGCCAAGATGGGAGAAGGAGAATGACGGGGGAGGGCTATGGCTACACCTTC; cdr3_aa: CASSQDGRRRMTGEGYGYTF
v_call: TRBV13; clone_size: NA; d_call: TRBD2; cdr3_length: 16; j_call: TRBJ2-1; cdr3_nt: TGTGCCAGCAGCTTAGATTTAGCGGGAGGGGTGAATGAGCAGTTCTTC; cdr3_aa: CASSLDLAGGVNEQFF
v_call: TRBV7-2; clone_size: NA; d_call: TRBD2; cdr3_length: 17; j_call: TRBJ2-7; cdr3_nt: TGTGCCAGCAGTCAAATGGGACTAGCGGGAGCTGCCTACGAGCAGTACTTC; cdr3_aa: CASSQMGLAGAAYEQYF
v_call: TRBV2; clone_size: NA; d_call: TRBD2; cdr3_length: 16; j_call: TRBJ2-1; cdr3_nt: TGTGCCAGCAGTCCCCGGACTAGCGGGGGGGCCAATGAGCAGTTCTTC; cdr3_aa: CASSPRTSGGANEQFF
v_call: TRBV28; clone_size: few; d_call: TRBD1; cdr3_length: 15; j_call: TRBJ1-2; cdr3_nt: TGTGCCAGCAGTCCCGCTAGGGACAGGCCGGTCGGCTACACCTTC; cdr3_aa: CASSPARDRPVGYTF
v_call: TRBV30; clone_size: NA; d_call: TRBD1; cdr3_length: 13; j_call: TRBJ1-1; cdr3_nt: TGTGCCTGGCATACAGGGGGCAATACTGAAGCTTTCTTT; cdr3_aa: CAWHTGGNTEAFF
v_call: TRBV4-1; clone_size: NA; d_call: NA; cdr3_length: 17; j_call: TRBJ1-3; cdr3_nt: TGCGCCAGCAGTCGCGGGGGGTGGGTCAGCTCTGGAAACACCATATATTTT; cdr3_aa: CASSRGGWVSSGNTIYF
v_call: TRBV7-2; clone_size: NA; d_call: NA; cdr3_length: 13; j_call: TRBJ1-6; cdr3_nt: TGTGCCAGCAGCTTCTATTATAATTCACCCCTCCACTTT; cdr3_aa: CASSFYYNSPLHF